This T cell receptor beta chain was sequenced for a study of patients and donors after allogeneic stem cell transplantation. The CDR3 spans 14 residues. Germline values: CDR1 SGHRS, CDR2 YFSETQ. V lost 3 bases, J lost 0 bases, and 8 bases lay in between. Each CDR3 protein is one row after TCRdb ran MiXCR on the RT-PCR reads. Of some 150,000 distinct CDR3 sequences listed, approximately 37% were seen once; the top ten hold approximately 50%. V gene TRBV5-1 combines with J gene TRBJ2-3; D is perhaps TRBD2 (5 bases). Sequenced material: blood, either unsorted or a sorted T cell fraction (not recorded which). This TCR was sampled from a human donor who was either an allogeneic HSCT recipient or a stem cell or donor lymphocyte infusion donor (not recorded which). It is not recorded whose cells these are; they may come from a transplant donor. CDR3: CASSSRGSTDTQYF. The DNA of the CDR3 is TGCGCCAGCAGCTCTCGGGGTAGCACAGATACGCAGTATTTT.